This T cell receptor (beta chain) was retrieved from a study of OX40 agonist ivuxolimab in advanced cancers. At the level of the study: Clinicians treated patients with ivuxolimab, an agonistic anti-OX40 (CD134) antibody. Patients with prior anti-PD-1, anti-PD-L1 or anti-CTLA-4 therapy were eligible; approximately 40% had some. Study-wide results and limits: Partial responders treated at 0.1-3.0 mg/kg exhibited clonal expansion among the lowest measured.

Assay: immunoSEQ multiplex PCR; the TCRdb copy retains only in-frame clones and omits some. The sample lists roughly 60,000 clones, more than 70% occurring once. Comment on this clone: Its specificity is unknown.

The germline gives CDR1 SGHVS, CDR2 FNYEAQ. The junction had 8 bases not matched to a gene; V was cut back by 6 bases and J by 2 bases. CDR3 length: 16 amino acids. The TCR originated in an adult with an advanced solid tumor such as melanoma, head and neck, liver or kidney cancer. The chain is built from TRBV7-6 and TRBJ2-2, with TRBD1 matching over 8 bases. Sequencing was performed on CD4+ or CD8+ T cells sorted from blood, taken in a trial of the OX40 agonist ivuxolimab. The CDR3 region has the DNA TGTGCCAGCAGTAGTAGACAGGGGATCAACACCGGGGAGCTGTTTTTT. Its translation is CASSSRQGINTGELFF.